The T cell receptor (beta chain) described here comes from a study of blood T cell repertoires in COVID-19 (dated by TCRdb to 2020 to 2022). Regarding the study in general: Samples covering the acute and convalescent phases of COVID-19 were provided by collaborators in the United States, Italy and Spain. The prospective study material was composed of cDNA or gDNA derived from T cells, B-cell-depleted T cells, or PBMCs. Deeply sampled blood TCRbeta repertoires from subjects exposed to, actively infected with, or recovered from COVID-19 were included in the dataset. The repertoires were released in a freely available public database intended as a resource for research on the immune response to SARS-CoV-2. The samples were drawn from two sources: the first 160 participants of the ongoing ImmuneRACE study, and 1,254 subjects contributed by 6 global collaborators. The sample metadata nearly always contained a de-identified subject ID, COVID-19 status, age in years and sex. HLA class I and class II types, where available, came from metadata supplied by the sample provider rather than from assay-based typing.

General study outcomes and caveats: How much clinical and demographic metadata was included differed by source and by participant, and the metadata was provided uncurated.

The collaborating institutions used their own protocols to collect whole blood in K2EDTA tubes. For TCRbeta analysis, collaborators shipped samples in one of three forms: frozen whole blood, isolated PBMCs, or DNA extracted from either of those sample types. To note about this clone: Its antigen is not yet known. Base qualities are missing; no much larger clone stands one base away.

The immunoSEQ Assay, a bias-controlled multiplex PCR, was used to amplify TCRbeta CDR3 regions from genomic DNA. The source study handled its data this way. Nucleated cell counts per sample were estimated from amplification of reference gene primers within the assay. Sequence reads were collapsed and filtered to measure the absolute abundance of every unique TCRbeta CDR3 rearrangement. For each sample, productive Simpson clonality was calculated as the square root of Simpson's diversity index across productive rearrangements. The table was pulled from immuneACCESS by TCRdb, which kept in-frame rearrangements only. Such tables lose some clones; where checked, under half of the loss comes from unresolved V genes, and the rest has no known cause. V, J and clone size are taken as reported in that table, and D and trimming were inferred from the DNA itself. For this sample the table gives about 240,000 clones, of which just under 85% were detected only once. 5% to 7% of the sample lies in the top ten.

At the junction V is shortened by 11 bases and J by 5 bases, with 19 bases in between. The CDR3 measures 13 amino acids from cysteine to valine. Just the 39-base CDR3 DNA is kept, in frame starting at base 1. According to the germline V gene, CDR1 reads ENHRY and CDR2 reads SYGVKD. The sequence was obtained from a woman aged 60 to 75 with active or convalescent COVID-19. The sample consisted of peripheral blood. The sequence joins TRBV10-3 to TRBJ2-7, with the D segment identity uncertain. The bases read TGTGCCCTACCCGGCGGCCCGTCGGACGAGCAGTACGTC. Translated, this is CALPGGPSDEQYV.